The 32 T cell receptor beta chains listed next were all sequenced from one sample in a study of CD8 T cells in ankylosing spondylitis (dated by TCRdb to 2016 to 2017). Libraries came from 5' RACE. The instrument was an Illumina MiSeq. TCRdb reprocessing: public reads trimmed at Q25 with fastp, clones called with MiXCR, in-frame beta chains kept. Merged by CDR3 protein, the rows form single entries marked with the most common genes and DNA. The sample yields under 30,000 distinct CDR3 sequences; 10% to 15% were counted once. Of the sample, about 35% is held by the ten largest clones. Sequenced material: blood. The receptor source for this set is a male donor with ankylosing spondylitis or in good health (not recorded which).

This chain connects TRBV11-2 to TRBJ2-1, with D uncertain. The ends were cut back, 10 bases at V and 2 bases at J, with 15 bases in the middle. The CDR3 totals 14 residues. Germline V lookup: CDR1 SGHAT, CDR2 FQNNGV. The CDR3 DNA sequence: TGTGCCACCCTGGAAATCGCTGCCTACAATGAGCAGTTCTTC. This gives the protein CATLEIAAYNEQFF.

The rearrangement joins TRBV20-1 to TRBJ1-1; D is ambiguous. Germline loops: CDR1 DFQATT, CDR2 SNEGSKA (reference sequence). The length of the CDR3 is 14 residues. The CDR3 DNA sequence: TGCAATATCCCAGAGGCACGTACGAACACTGAAGCTTTCTTT. This gives the protein CNIPEARTNTEAFF.

This clonotype was observed many times. This chain connects TRBV5-1 to TRBJ2-1; D might be TRBD1 (6 bases). This CDR3 is 15 amino acids long. V was cut by 4 bases and J by 10 bases, with 21 bases left in between. Germline V gene data show CDR1 as SGHRS and CDR2 as YFSETQ. The DNA for the CDR3 is TGCGCCAGCAGCCTGGGGGCTACACGTGGTGGCGAGCAGTTCTTC. This codes for CASSLGATRGGEQFF.

This chain connects TRBV20-1 to TRBJ1-5; D remains unclear. The CDR3 sequence is 16 residues long. Germline lookup yields CDR1 DFQATT and CDR2 SNEGSKA (reference sequence). With 6 bases removed from V and 0 bases from J, the gap between germline ends came to 18 bases. In nucleotides, the CDR3 is TGCAGTGCAATCTTTGCCACACAATATAGCAATCAGCCCCAGCATTTT. This translates into CSAIFATQYSNQPQHF.

This clonotype appeared a few times. The chain's CDR3 is CSARRRGLSYEQYV. In DNA, the CDR3 is TGCAGTGCTAGGCGCAGGGGCCTATCCTACGAGCAGTACGTC. V and J are TRBV20-1 and TRBJ2-7, with D perhaps TRBD1 (6 bases). The germline CDR1 and CDR2 sequences are DFQATT and SNEGSKA (reference sequence). V was trimmed by 3 bases and J by 1 base, leaving 13 bases between them. The CDR3 totals 14 residues.

This clonotype has ten or more counts. The chain combines TRBV28 with TRBJ2-2, with no clear D. Trimming took off 6 bases at V and 1 base at J, with 3 bases between the two ends. The CDR3 sequence is 12 residues long. CDR1 and CDR2 (germline): MDHEN, SYDVKM. The CDR3 nucleotides are TGTGCCAGCAGGGTGAACACCGGGGAGCTGTTTTTT. Protein: CASRVNTGELFF.

This clonotype has ten or more counts. This CDR3 reads CSARGGTGGTVPNYGYTF. The CDR3 DNA follows: TGCAGTGCTAGAGGCGGGACAGGGGGGACAGTTCCTAACTATGGCTACACCTTC. V gene TRBV20-1 combines with J gene TRBJ1-2; TRBD1 matches at 11 bases. The junction had 10 bases not matched to a gene; V was cut back by 1 base and J by 0 bases. Germline V gene lookup returns CDR1 DFQATT and CDR2 SNEGSKA (reference sequence). This CDR3 has 18 amino acids.

In this sample, this clonotype turned up many times. This chain uses TRBV7-2 with TRBJ2-3, with 10 bases aligning to TRBD2. This CDR3 is 16 amino acids long. The junction had 8 bases not matched to a gene; V was cut back by 2 bases and J by 6 bases. Germline-derived CDR1 and CDR2 are SGHTA and FQGNSA. Here the CDR3 reads CASSLNSGGAKDTQYF. For the CDR3, the DNA is TGTGCCAGCAGCTTAAACAGCGGGGGGGCCAAGGATACGCAGTATTTT.

This clonotype has ten or more counts. The chain recombines TRBV7-2 with TRBJ2-3; D remains unclear. With 5 bases removed from V and 3 bases from J, the gap between germline ends came to 9 bases. The CDR3 length is 13 residues. Germline CDR1 is SGHTA and CDR2 is FQGNSA. In DNA form, the CDR3 reads TGTGCCAGCAGCCGGACGTGGACAGATACGCAGTATTTT. It translates to CASSRTWTDTQYF.

This clonotype was counted ten times or more. This sequence joins TRBV12-3 or TRBV12-4 and TRBJ2-1; no clear D gene. Trimming took 3 bases from V and 8 from J, leaving 8 bases between them. CDR3 length: 12 residues. DNA for the CDR3: TGTGCCAGCAGTTTTTCCCTCCATGAGCAGTTCTTC. This encodes CASSFSLHEQFF.

There are many counts of this clonotype. The genes are TRBV7-2 and TRBJ2-1; D is possibly TRBD1 (6 bases). The CDR3 totals 13 residues. CDR1 and CDR2 from the germline V gene are SGHTA and FQGNSA. V lost 5 bases to trimming and J lost 8 bases, with 13 bases between them. Here the CDR3 DNA reads TGTGCCAGCAGCCGGAATACAGGGTATGAGCAGTTCTTC. Translated, it gives CASSRNTGYEQFF.

The table lists this clonotype with a few counts. The chain employs TRBV6-2 or TRBV6-3 and TRBJ2-4; 8 nucleotides align to TRBD1. J was trimmed by 8 bases and V by 4 bases; bases with no gene match: 7. There are 14 residues in the CDR3. From germline, CDR1 is MNHEY and CDR2 SVGEGT. The CDR3 DNA follows: TGTGCCAGCAGTTCCATCGACAGGGGAGACATTCAGTACTTC. Its translation: CASSSIDRGDIQYF.

V usage is TRBV6-6 and J usage is TRBJ2-5, with 8 bases fitting TRBD2. Looked up from germline, CDR1 is MNHNY and CDR2 is SVGAGI (reference sequence). The trim removed 6 bases at V and 5 bases at J, leaving 2 bases unmatched. The CDR3 covers 12 residues. The CDR3, as DNA: TGTGCCAGCAGAAGCGGGGGCGAGACCCAGTACTTC. Residues: CASRSGGETQYF.

The V call is TRBV7-8, the J call TRBJ2-3; the D gene is possibly TRBD2 (6 bases). CDR3 length: 15 amino acids. With 5 bases removed from V and 6 bases from J, the gap between germline ends came to 18 bases. The germline V gene has CDR1 SGHVS and CDR2 FQNEAQ. CDR3 sequence: CASSPGGLRGDTQYF. CDR3 nucleotides: TGTGCCAGCAGCCCTGGAGGGCTAAGAGGCGATACGCAGTATTTT.

This clonotype occurred many times. The genes are TRBV12-3 or TRBV12-4 and TRBJ2-5; 10 nucleotides align to TRBD2. Germline trimming cut 5 bases from V and 5 bases from J; bases unmatched to any gene: 5. The CDR3 extends over 14 amino acids. The CDR3 region is CASSKLAGMETQYF. The CDR3 region has the DNA TGTGCCAGCAGTAAACTAGCGGGAATGGAGACCCAGTACTTC.

This clonotype was seen many times. V usage is TRBV20-1 and J usage is TRBJ2-1, with TRBD2 as a possible D gene (6 bases). CDR1 is DFQATT and CDR2 is SNEGSKA in the germline V gene (reference sequence). This CDR3 is built from 16 residues. Trimming shortened V by 8 bases and J by 7 bases, and 27 bases separated the two germline ends. CDR3 sequence (DNA): TGCAGTATTGCCCCTCGGGGACGGGAGTCCGTAAATGAGCAGTTCTTC. Its protein is CSIAPRGRESVNEQFF.

This clonotype was found a few times. The chain is built from TRBV6-5 and TRBJ2-2; D gene unclear. The V end was cut by 0 bases, the J end by 0 bases, with 5 bases between. Germline values: CDR1 MNHEY, CDR2 SVGAGI. This CDR3 has 15 residues. The CDR3 DNA is TGTGCCAGCAGTTACTCGGCAGCGAACACCGGGGAGCTGTTTTTT. Translating it yields CASSYSAANTGELFF.

As DNA, the CDR3 is TGTGCCAGCAGTTTAAGGTGGGGCGATCAGCCCCAGCATTTT. It translates to CASSLRWGDQPQHF. This rearrangement joins TRBV12-3 or TRBV12-4 to TRBJ1-5, with TRBD1 as a possible D gene (5 bases). This CDR3 has 14 residues. Deletions cut 2 bases from V and 5 bases from J, with 10 bases between.

The chain has TRBV28 and TRBJ2-1; 9 nucleotides match TRBD1. The CDR3 is made up of 17 amino acids. Germline CDR1 and CDR2: MDHEN and SYDVKM. The junction had 11 bases not matched to a gene; V was cut back by 1 base and J by 7 bases. CDR3 loop: CASSLSLRDRAGNEQFF. DNA of the CDR3: TGTGCCAGCAGTTTATCCCTCCGGGACAGGGCGGGGAATGAGCAGTTCTTC.

The V gene is TRBV4-3, the J gene TRBJ1-1; D is ambiguous. V was cut by 0 bases and J by 2 bases, with 7 bases left in between. Germline V CDR1 and CDR2: LGHNA, YSLEER. This CDR3 is 14 amino acids long. CDR3 sequence (DNA): TGCGCCAGCAGCCAAGAGTTCCATAACACTGAAGCTTTCTTT. Translated, it gives CASSQEFHNTEAFF.

CDR3 loop: CSVDVQGTEAFF. DNA for the CDR3: TGCAGCGTTGATGTCCAGGGCACTGAAGCTTTCTTT. The rearrangement joins TRBV29-1 to TRBJ1-1, with D possibly matching TRBD1 (5 bases). The CDR3 contains 12 residues. The ends were cut back, 3 bases at V and 4 bases at J, with 9 bases in the middle. Germline-derived CDR1 and CDR2 are SQVTM and ANQGSEA.

This clonotype was observed many times. The chain recombines TRBV6-1 with TRBJ2-7, with D unresolved. From germline, CDR1 is MNHNS and CDR2 SASEGT. There are 15 residues in the CDR3. Trimming took 1 base from V and 2 from J, leaving 12 bases between them. DNA of the CDR3: TGTGCCAGCAGTGAAGGCCCCAGCCTCACCTACGAGCAGTACGTC. Translation: CASSEGPSLTYEQYV.

This clonotype occurred many times. This rearrangement joins TRBV20-1 to TRBJ2-5; perhaps TRBD1 as D (6 bases). CDR1 is DFQATT and CDR2 is SNEGSKA in the germline V gene (reference sequence). V dropped 5 bases and J dropped 2 bases, with 12 bases sitting between them. This CDR3 has 13 amino acids. CDR3 protein: CSAQRTAQETQYF. CDR3 nucleotide sequence: TGCAGTGCTCAGAGGACAGCGCAAGAGACCCAGTACTTC.

This clonotype was counted only a few times. The rearrangement uses TRBV3-1 and TRBJ1-4; 11 nucleotides align to TRBD1. Germline V gives CDR1 LGHDT, CDR2 YNNKEL (reference sequence). V was pared by 4 bases and J by 8 bases, with 9 bases of the junction left unmatched. CDR3 length equals 16 residues. The CDR3 protein is CASSLRTGGRGEKLFF. In nucleotides, the CDR3 is TGTGCCAGCAGCCTTCGGACAGGGGGCCGAGGAGAAAAACTGTTTTTT.

This clonotype was seen ten or more times. This chain joins TRBV12-3 or TRBV12-4 and TRBJ1-1; no clear D gene. This CDR3 region has 11 residues. The V end was cut by 7 bases, the J end by 4 bases, with 7 bases between. Here the CDR3 DNA reads TGTGCCAGCATCTGGAGCACTGAAGCTTTCTTT. Amino acid sequence: CASIWSTEAFF.

This clonotype was seen more than once but under ten times. The chain carries TRBV21-1 and TRBJ1-1. TRBV21-1 counts as a pseudogene. The CDR3 has 15 residues. CDR3 sequence reads: CASSNKGKRGTEAFF. The CDR3 bases are TGTGCCAGCAGCAATAAAGGGAAAAGAGGCACTGAAGCTTTCTTT.

This clonotype was seen only a few times. The chain combines TRBV7-2 with TRBJ2-1, with D perhaps matching TRBD2 (7 bases). The CDR3 is 13 residues long. Germline V gives CDR1 SGHTA, CDR2 FQGNSA. V lost 5 bases to trimming and J lost 8 bases, with 13 bases between them. The CDR3 sequence is CASSPRGGDEQFF. The CDR3, as DNA: TGTGCCAGCAGCCCCAGGGGAGGGGATGAGCAGTTCTTC.

This clonotype was recorded a few times. The V and J genes are TRBV29-1 and TRBJ2-1; possible D gene TRBD1, 6 bases. Germline V gives CDR1 SQVTM, CDR2 ANQGSEA. The CDR3 length is 13 residues. V was shortened by 8 bases and J by 9 bases, with 20 bases between the two germline ends. The DNA for the CDR3 is TGCAGCTCCCGAAGGGAACAGGGCGGTGAGCAGTTCTTC. Protein sequence: CSSRREQGGEQFF.

The chain is built from TRBV7-2 and TRBJ1-1; perhaps TRBD1 as D (6 bases). V lost 4 bases and J lost 7, with 10 bases in between. There are 12 residues in the CDR3. Germline V gives CDR1 SGHTA, CDR2 FQGNSA. CDR3 DNA sequence: TGTGCCAGCAGCTATGACAGGTTTGAAGCTTTCTTT. Its translation is CASSYDRFEAFF.

A few counts support this clonotype. The chain combines TRBV4-3 with TRBJ2-3; D not certain. Trimming pared 2 bases from V and 2 bases from J, leaving 8 bases between. The CDR3 spans 14 residues. The germline V gene encodes CDR1 LGHNA and CDR2 YSLEER. CDR3 in DNA: TGCGCCAGCAGCCAATTAGACTCCACAGATACGCAGTATTTT. Protein: CASSQLDSTDTQYF.

This clonotype was recorded a few times. The chain has TRBV7-2 and TRBJ2-7; TRBD1 might be the D (6 bases). Trimming cost V 5 bases and J 5 bases, with 22 bases left between them. The CDR3 extends over 16 amino acids. Germline V gives CDR1 SGHTA, CDR2 FQGNSA. In nucleotides, the CDR3 is TGTGCCAGCAGCCCGATGGGGGCGGCCAGGGCCCACGAGCAGTACTTC. This codes for CASSPMGAARAHEQYF.

There are a few counts of this clonotype. The chain recombines TRBV5-1 with TRBJ2-5; D gene uncertain. The CDR3 loop spans 14 amino acids. Trimming cost V 0 bases and J 1 base, with 7 bases left between them. CDR1 and CDR2 (germline): SGHRS, YFSETQ. CDR3 nucleotide sequence: TGCGCCAGCAGCTTGGAAGGTTTCCAAGAGACCCAGTACTTC. Translated: CASSLEGFQETQYF.